This passage covers 26 T cell receptor beta chains from one sample sequenced in a study of spatial heterogeneity in lung cancer. The time point is: sample taken at primary tumor resection. Unsorted samples of tumor, nontumor lung or frozen PBMC had their whole RNA sequenced. TCRdb recomputed calls from the 5' RACE reads with MiXCR, one row per CDR3 protein. The sample includes about 45,000 distinct CDR3 sequences, over 9.5% seen only once; the top ten take about 43%. Material: PBMCs, obtained at surgery. All receptors come from a female donor with early-stage non-small cell lung cancer.

This clonotype was recorded a few times. The chain recombines TRBV29-1 with TRBJ1-1; tentatively, D is TRBD1 (6 bases). This CDR3 contains 12 residues. The V end lost 4 bases, the J end lost 6 bases, and 12 bases lay between the germline ends. Germline V lookup: CDR1 SQVTM, CDR2 ANQGSEA. The CDR3 bases are TGCAGCGTTGGCGGCAGGGGCCCTGAAGCTTTCTTT. Protein sequence: CSVGGRGPEAFF.

This clonotype was observed at least ten times. The chain combines TRBV20-1 with TRBJ2-3; D is unclear. From germline, CDR1 is DFQATT and CDR2 SNEGSKA (reference sequence). This CDR3 spans 14 amino acids. Trimming pared 0 bases from V and 1 base from J, leaving 8 bases between. The CDR3 here is CSARDEVGTDTQYF. As DNA, the CDR3 is TGCAGTGCTAGAGATGAGGTCGGCACAGATACGCAGTATTTT.

This clonotype has at least ten counts. The chain uses TRBV6-2 or TRBV6-3 and TRBJ2-5; D is perhaps TRBD2 (6 bases). Deletions cut 4 bases from V and 2 bases from J, with 17 bases between. The CDR3 consists of 16 residues. Germline V gene lookup returns CDR1 MNHEY and CDR2 SVGEGT. CDR3 residues: CASSSPRRDPQETQYF. In DNA, the CDR3 is TGTGCCAGCAGTTCCCCGAGGAGGGATCCTCAAGAGACCCAGTACTTC.

The chain recombines TRBV9 with TRBJ2-7; 9 positions match TRBD1. This CDR3 has 13 residues. Germline V CDR1 and CDR2: SGDLS, YYNGEE. The V gene end was trimmed by 4 bases and the J gene end by 6 bases; junction bases not matched to a gene: 5. CDR3 protein: CASSQPDRGEQYF. The CDR3 DNA is TGTGCCAGCAGCCAACCGGACAGGGGCGAGCAGTACTTC.

The chain is built from TRBV20-1 and TRBJ2-7, with 9 bases matching TRBD1. This CDR3 contains 14 residues. Germline V gives CDR1 DFQATT, CDR2 SNEGSKA (reference sequence). V dropped 6 bases and J dropped 2; count of bases not matched to a gene: 8. The CDR3 region is CSAVRTGVAYEQYF. In nucleotides, the CDR3 is TGCAGTGCCGTTAGGACAGGGGTAGCCTACGAGCAGTACTTC.

The chain couples TRBV5-1 to TRBJ2-2; 12 bases align to TRBD2. CDR1 is SGHRS and CDR2 is YFSETQ in the germline V gene. This CDR3 has 17 amino acids. V lost 4 bases to trimming and J lost 4 bases; unmatched junction nucleotides: 8. The CDR3 sequence: CASSRALAGGTTGELFF. The CDR3 DNA reads TGCGCCAGCAGCAGAGCCCTAGCGGGGGGGACCACCGGGGAGCTGTTTTTT.

By frequency in the sample, this clonotype is medium-sized. V and J are TRBV29-1 and TRBJ2-7; possibly TRBD2 for D (6 bases). This CDR3 is built from 15 residues. V was clipped by 0 bases and J by 2 bases, with 14 bases between them. Germline V CDR1 and CDR2: SQVTM, ANQGSEA. The CDR3 DNA sequence: TGCAGCGTTGAAGATACGGAGGGGCCTACCTACGAGCAGTACTTC. Amino acids: CSVEDTEGPTYEQYF.

This clonotype occurred a few times. V gene TRBV4-1 combines with J gene TRBJ2-1; 8 bases agree with TRBD2. J gave up 5 bases and V 2 bases, and 11 bases lay outside the gene matches. CDR3 length: 17 amino acids. Germline V lookup: CDR1 MGHRA, CDR2 YSYEKL. The CDR3 reads CASSQSGGPQPDNEQFF. Written as DNA, the CDR3 is TGCGCCAGCAGCCAATCGGGGGGGCCGCAGCCTGACAATGAGCAGTTCTTC.

The sample holds a few counts of this clonotype. The J gene is TRBJ2-7, the V gene TRBV7-2, with D maybe TRBD2 (5 bases). Trimming pared 2 bases from V and 6 bases from J, leaving 8 bases between. Germline assignment: CDR1 SGHTA and CDR2 FQGNSA. This CDR3 is 12 amino acids long. The CDR3 region is CASSLFGVEQYF. CDR3 nucleotide sequence: TGTGCCAGCAGCTTATTCGGGGTCGAGCAGTACTTC.

The table lists this clonotype with a few counts. This chain uses TRBV5-6 with TRBJ2-4; 12 nucleotides align to TRBD1. Germline V gives CDR1 SGHDT, CDR2 YYEEEE. V was pared by 5 bases and J by 3 bases, with 6 bases of the junction left unmatched. There are 16 residues in the CDR3. The chain's CDR3 is CASSRDRGLGKNIQYF. The CDR3 region has the DNA TGTGCCAGCAGTAGGGACAGGGGGCTTGGCAAAAACATTCAGTACTTC. Variable domain in full (rest from reference TRBV5-6 and TRBJ2-4): DAGVTQSPTHLIKTRGQQVTLRCSPKSGHDTVSWYQQALGQGPQFIFQYYEEEERQRGNFPDRFSGHQFPNYSSELNVNALLLGDSALYLCASSRDRGLGKNIQYFGAGTRLSVL.

This clonotype was seen at least ten times. The chain joins TRBV3-1 to TRBJ2-5, with D unresolved. The CDR3 spans 15 residues. Germline V CDR1 and CDR2: LGHDT, YNNKEL (reference sequence). Between the trimmed V and J ends, which lost 0 bases and 4 bases, there was a span of 12 bases. CDR3 DNA sequence: TGTGCCAGCAGCCAAGATCTTAGGGTAAGAGAGACCCAGTACTTC. Translated: CASSQDLRVRETQYF.

This clonotype appeared a few times. The gene calls are TRBV5-6 and TRBJ2-3; 9 bases map to TRBD2. The V gene's germline CDR1 is SGHDT and CDR2 YYEEEE. V dropped 4 bases and J dropped 6; count of bases not matched to a gene: 9. This CDR3 is 15 amino acids long. The CDR3 sequence: CASSRYSSGVDTQYF. The CDR3 coding sequence is TGTGCCAGCAGCCGTTATTCTAGCGGGGTTGATACGCAGTATTTT.

J is TRBJ2-1 and V is TRBV11-2; TRBD1 agrees at 9 bases. This CDR3 spans 14 amino acids. Germline loops: CDR1 SGHAT, CDR2 FQNNGV. Losses at the gene ends were 9 bases for V and 7 bases for J; bases not matched to a gene: 10. CDR3 nucleotides: TGTGCCAGTAGCCCGGGACAGGGTCGTAATGAGCAGTTCTTC. This sequence encodes CASSPGQGRNEQFF.

This clonotype came up a few times. The gene calls are TRBV7-2 and TRBJ1-1; 9 bases match TRBD1. This CDR3 comprises 14 residues. Trimming took 5 bases from V and 4 from J; bases not matched to a gene: 5. CDR1 SGHTA and CDR2 FQGNSA come from the germline V gene. As DNA, the CDR3 is TGTGCCAGCAGCCCACTGACAGGGGGCACTGAAGCTTTCTTT. It specifies CASSPLTGGTEAFF.

The chain joins TRBV7-9 to TRBJ2-2; D is unclear. In germline, CDR1 is SEHNR, CDR2 FQNEAQ (reference sequence). The CDR3 is made up of 15 amino acids. With 1 base removed from V and 0 bases from J, the gap between germline ends came to 6 bases. The CDR3 coding sequence is TGTGCCAGCAGCTTAGTCCCTTCGAACACCGGGGAGCTGTTTTTT. The encoded protein is CASSLVPSNTGELFF.

V is TRBV7-2 and J is TRBJ1-4; possible D gene TRBD1, 6 bases. Germline loops: CDR1 SGHTA, CDR2 FQGNSA. The CDR3 runs to 15 residues. Trimming took off 4 bases at V and 8 bases at J, with 17 bases between the two ends. DNA for the CDR3: TGTGCCAGCAGCTCACAGGGAATCGCCTTCGAAAAACTGTTTTTT. Translation gives CASSSQGIAFEKLFF.

This clonotype was seen a few times. The V call is TRBV10-3, the J call TRBJ2-7; a weak D match, TRBD1 (6 bases). This CDR3 region has 11 residues. Looked up from germline, CDR1 is ENHRY and CDR2 is SYGVKD. Deletions cut 10 bases from V and 6 bases from J, with 13 bases between. This CDR3 reads CATSDSIEQYF. CDR3 in DNA: TGTGCCACCTCGGACAGTATCGAGCAGTACTTC.

V and J are TRBV5-6 and TRBJ2-3; no definite D call. The germline V and J ends were trimmed by 1 base and 6 bases, with 6 bases remaining between them. The CDR3 totals 12 residues. Germline CDR1 is SGHDT and CDR2 is YYEEEE. The CDR3, as DNA: TGTGCCAGCAGCTTGTACGGCGATACGCAGTATTTT. This translates into CASSLYGDTQYF. Looking up the rest from reference TRBV5-6 and TRBJ2-3 gives the full variable domain: DAGVTQSPTHLIKTRGQQVTLRCSPKSGHDTVSWYQQALGQGPQFIFQYYEEEERQRGNFPDRFSGHQFPNYSSELNVNALLLGDSALYLCASSLYGDTQYFGPGTRLTVL.

The rearrangement joins TRBV9 to TRBJ1-1; possible D gene TRBD1, 6 bases. The CDR3 is 14 amino acids. The germline V gene encodes CDR1 SGDLS and CDR2 YYNGEE. The V gene lost 4 bases and the J gene lost 2 bases, with 12 bases spanning the gap. This CDR3 is CASSSAGTNTEAFF. The DNA for the CDR3 is TGTGCCAGCAGCTCAGCGGGGACAAACACTGAAGCTTTCTTT.

The rearrangement links TRBV27 to TRBJ2-3; 11 nucleotides match TRBD1. Germline CDR1 is MNHEY and CDR2 is SMNVEV (reference sequence). After removal of 5 bases from V and 2 bases from J, the junction contained 12 bases not matched to a gene. The CDR3 has 18 residues. CDR3 in amino acids: CASSPHGQGASLTDTQYF. Written as DNA, the CDR3 is TGTGCCAGCAGTCCGCACGGACAGGGGGCGTCTCTCACAGATACGCAGTATTTT.

This clonotype was counted only a few times. The rearrangement links TRBV6-5 to TRBJ2-7; unclear D gene. Trimming cost V 1 base and J 5 bases, with 12 bases left between them. Germline CDR1 and CDR2: MNHEY and SVGAGI. There are 14 residues in the CDR3. DNA for the CDR3: TGTGCCAGCAGTTACTTAGGTCCCCGGGACGAGCAGTACTTC. Its protein is CASSYLGPRDEQYF.

There are a few counts of this clonotype. The chain links TRBV12-3 or TRBV12-4 to TRBJ1-5; TRBD1 is a possible D gene (5 bases). The CDR3 contains 13 residues. Trimming cost V 5 bases and J 6 bases, with 11 bases left between them. CDR3 coding DNA: TGTGCCAGCAGTCCCAGGGTTGGTCAGCCCCAGCATTTT. It translates to CASSPRVGQPQHF.

The genes are TRBV6-2 or TRBV6-3 and TRBJ1-2, with a weak D call TRBD1 (6 bases). Germline-derived CDR1 and CDR2 are MNHEY and SVGEGT. There are 15 residues in the CDR3. Trimming shortened V by 5 bases and J by 1 base, and 14 bases separated the two germline ends. CDR3 sequence (DNA): TGTGCCAGCAGTCAAAAGACAGGACGTAACTATGGCTACACCTTC. This translates into CASSQKTGRNYGYTF.

This clonotype was seen ten or more times. The rearrangement uses TRBV20-1 and TRBJ2-5; TRBD2 matches at 13 bases. V was pared by 5 bases and J by 0 bases, with 3 bases of the junction left unmatched. Germline V gene sequence: CDR1 DFQATT, CDR2 SNEGSKA (reference sequence). The CDR3 length is 15 residues. CDR3 coding DNA: TGCAGTGCTGCCGGGACTAGCGGGGACCAAGAGACCCAGTACTTC. Translated: CSAAGTSGDQETQYF.

This clonotype showed up just once. V usage is TRBV20-1 and J usage is TRBJ1-5; D call uncertain. The CDR3 runs to 12 residues. Germline-derived CDR1 and CDR2 are DFQATT and SNEGSKA (reference sequence). Trimming took 3 bases from V and 3 from J, leaving 6 bases between them. Here the CDR3 reads CSASITNQPQHF. In DNA, the CDR3 is TGCAGTGCTAGTATTACCAATCAGCCCCAGCATTTT.

The chain recombines TRBV20-1 with TRBJ2-7, with D possibly matching TRBD1 (5 bases). Trimming took 5 bases from V and 2 from J, leaving 13 bases between them. Germline lookup yields CDR1 DFQATT and CDR2 SNEGSKA (reference sequence). CDR3 size: 13 residues. In DNA form, the CDR3 reads TGCAGTGCTGGGCAGGGCAGGGCCTACGAGCAGTACTTC. Translation: CSAGQGRAYEQYF.